A selection of T cell receptor beta chains follows, all from one sample in a study of blood T cell repertoires in COVID-19. Data came from immunoSEQ multiplex PCR; TCRdb stores just in-frame clones and leaves some out. Here the sample spans hundreds of thousands of clones, 85% to 90% being singletons. Specimen: peripheral blood. Receptor source: a woman in her thirties with acute or convalescent COVID-19. CDR3s include the opening cysteine and the closing phenylalanine or tryptophan. The D gene is left open where the match is weak. Clone size appears in some rows only: once, few, many, or a class for an expanded clone.

J gene: TRBJ2-2
V gene: TRBV24-1
D gene: NA
clone size: NA
CDR3 DNA: TGTGCCACCAGTGATTTAAAAGCGGGCCCGAACACCGGGGAGCTGTTTTTT
CDR3 protein: CATSDLKAGPNTGELFF

J gene: TRBJ1-5
V gene: TRBV20-1
D gene: NA
clone size: once
CDR3 DNA: TGCAGTGCTAGTCGGCTTGTGGCAGGGCCTCTTAGCAATCAGCCCCAGCATTTT
CDR3 protein: CSASRLVAGPLSNQPQHF

J gene: TRBJ1-5
V gene: TRBV5-6
D gene: TRBD1
clone size: once
CDR3 DNA: TGTGCCAGCAGCCTAGGGGGCGCGGGTCAGCCCCAGCATTTT
CDR3 protein: CASSLGGAGQPQHF

J gene: TRBJ2-3
V gene: TRBV19
D gene: NA
clone size: once
CDR3 DNA: TGTGCCAGTAGTATAGTATCTAGAGATACGCAGTATTTT
CDR3 protein: CASSIVSRDTQYF

J gene: TRBJ1-1
V gene: TRBV6-2/TRBV6-3
D gene: TRBD1
clone size: NA
CDR3 DNA: TGTGCCAGCAGTAACCAGGGGGCGCTGACTGAAGCTTTCTTT
CDR3 protein: CASSNQGALTEAFF

J gene: TRBJ1-2
V gene: TRBV19
D gene: TRBD1
clone size: NA
CDR3 DNA: TGTGCCAGTAGTATAGGAACGACAGGGGACTATGGCTACACCTTC
CDR3 protein: CASSIGTTGDYGYTF

J gene: TRBJ1-4
V gene: TRBV6-5
D gene: NA
clone size: NA
CDR3 DNA: TGTGCCAGCAGCGAGAATGAAAAACTGTTTTTT
CDR3 protein: CASSENEKLFF

J gene: TRBJ2-1
V gene: TRBV24-1
D gene: TRBD1
clone size: NA
CDR3 DNA: TGTGCCACCAGTGATGAGACCGGGACAGGGAGCCGCGATGAGCAGTTCTTC
CDR3 protein: CATSDETGTGSRDEQFF

J gene: TRBJ1-1
V gene: TRBV10-3
D gene: TRBD1
clone size: NA
CDR3 DNA: TGTGCCATCAGTCTTCAAACAGGGGCCACTGAAGCTTTCTTT
CDR3 protein: CAISLQTGATEAFF

J gene: TRBJ2-6
V gene: TRBV3-1/TRBV3-2
D gene: TRBD2
clone size: NA
CDR3 DNA: TGTGCCAGCAGCTCAACTAGCGGGGTCTCTGGGGCCAACGTCCTGACTTTC
CDR3 protein: CASSSTSGVSGANVLTF

J gene: TRBJ2-2
V gene: TRBV4-2
D gene: TRBD2
clone size: NA
CDR3 DNA: TGTGCCAGCAGCCAAGAAGGGGCGGGGGGCGGAGCAACCGGGGAGCTGTTTTTT
CDR3 protein: CASSQEGAGGGATGELFF

J gene: TRBJ2-3
V gene: TRBV5-1
D gene: TRBD1
clone size: NA
CDR3 DNA: TGCGCCAGCAGCTCCGGGGACAGGGATAATACGCAGTATTTT
CDR3 protein: CASSSGDRDNTQYF

J gene: TRBJ2-2
V gene: TRBV12-3/TRBV12-4
D gene: NA
clone size: NA
CDR3 DNA: TGTGCCAGCAGCAACGTTCGGGCCGGGGAGCTGTTTTTT
CDR3 protein: CASSNVRAGELFF

J gene: TRBJ1-2
V gene: TRBV13
D gene: NA
clone size: NA
CDR3 DNA: TGTGCCAGCGTGAGGGGGGGCTACACCTTC
CDR3 protein: CASVRGGYTF

J gene: TRBJ2-3
V gene: TRBV2
D gene: TRBD1
clone size: NA
CDR3 DNA: TGTGCCAGCAACCGTAGACAGGGTATAGAGTATTTT
CDR3 protein: CASNRRQGIEYF

J gene: TRBJ2-4
V gene: TRBV14
D gene: NA
clone size: NA
CDR3 DNA: TGTGCCAGCAGCCAAGAAACCCCAGGGCTCCAAAACATTCAGTACTTC
CDR3 protein: CASSQETPGLQNIQYF

J gene: TRBJ2-2
V gene: TRBV11-2
D gene: NA
clone size: NA
CDR3 DNA: TGTGCCAGCAGCTTAAGGAGATCCACCGGGGAGCTGTTTTTT
CDR3 protein: CASSLRRSTGELFF

J gene: TRBJ2-1
V gene: TRBV5-6
D gene: TRBD1
clone size: NA
CDR3 DNA: TGTGCCAGCAGCTTTTTTGGGACAGGGAGGTTCAATGAGCAGTTCTTC
CDR3 protein: CASSFFGTGRFNEQFF

J gene: TRBJ2-5
V gene: TRBV24-1
D gene: TRBD2
clone size: NA
CDR3 DNA: TGTGCCACCAGCGACCCATCCTTAGCGGGGGGGCCAGTGGGAGAGACCCAGTACTTC
CDR3 protein: CATSDPSLAGGPVGETQYF

J gene: TRBJ2-5
V gene: TRBV7-8
D gene: TRBD1
clone size: NA
CDR3 DNA: TGTGCCAGCAGCCCTCCGGGACAGAAGGAGACCCAGTACTTC
CDR3 protein: CASSPPGQKETQYF

J gene: TRBJ2-7
V gene: TRBV11-2
D gene: TRBD1
clone size: few
CDR3 DNA: TGTGCCAGCAGCTCCCCTTCGGGACAGGGCGCCTACGAGCAGTACTTC
CDR3 protein: CASSSPSGQGAYEQYF

J gene: TRBJ2-2
V gene: TRBV6-6
D gene: TRBD1
clone size: NA
CDR3 DNA: TGTGCCAGTTGGGGGACAGGAATCGAAGGCACCGGGGAGCTGTTTTTT
CDR3 protein: CASWGTGIEGTGELFF

J gene: TRBJ1-6
V gene: TRBV30
D gene: NA
clone size: few
CDR3 DNA: TGTGCCTGGAGTGTCGTGGCAGGACAAAATTCACCCCTCCACTTT
CDR3 protein: CAWSVVAGQNSPLHF

J gene: TRBJ2-7
V gene: TRBV18
D gene: NA
clone size: once
CDR3 DNA: TGTGCCAGCTCACCAATTCCCGTGGCTTACGAGCAGTACTTC
CDR3 protein: CASSPIPVAYEQYF

J gene: TRBJ1-2
V gene: TRBV5-1
D gene: NA
clone size: NA
CDR3 DNA: TGCGCCAGCAGAAGTACAGGGTCCACAAACTATGGCTACACCTTC
CDR3 protein: CASRSTGSTNYGYTF

J gene: TRBJ2-7
V gene: TRBV24-1
D gene: NA
clone size: NA
CDR3 DNA: TGTGCCACCAGTGCGGCAGGGAGGTACGAGCAGTACTTC
CDR3 protein: CATSAAGRYEQYF

J gene: TRBJ1-1
V gene: TRBV2
D gene: TRBD1
clone size: NA
CDR3 DNA: TGTGCCAGCAGCTATGACAGGGACGCTGAAGCTTTCTTT
CDR3 protein: CASSYDRDAEAFF

J gene: TRBJ2-1
V gene: TRBV7-2
D gene: TRBD2
clone size: NA
CDR3 DNA: TGTGCCAGCAGCTCCATAATGACTAGCGGGGGGCCGTACAATGAGCAGTTCTTC
CDR3 protein: CASSSIMTSGGPYNEQFF

J gene: TRBJ2-3
V gene: TRBV7-3
D gene: TRBD2
clone size: once
CDR3 DNA: TGTGCCAGCAGCTTGATGCCCGGACTAGAGGCAGATACGCAGTATTTT
CDR3 protein: CASSLMPGLEADTQYF

J gene: TRBJ2-2
V gene: TRBV2
D gene: TRBD1
clone size: NA
CDR3 DNA: TGTGCCAGCTATTTTTCTAGGACAGGGGGGCAGAACACCGGGGAGCTGTTTTTT
CDR3 protein: CASYFSRTGGQNTGELFF

J gene: TRBJ2-1
V gene: TRBV7-2
D gene: TRBD2
clone size: NA
CDR3 DNA: TGTGCCAGCAGCTTAGGGACTAGACCGCATGAGCAGTTCTTC
CDR3 protein: CASSLGTRPHEQFF

J gene: TRBJ2-3
V gene: TRBV19
D gene: TRBD1
clone size: once
CDR3 DNA: TGTGCCAGCCGGACAGGGCGGGTGACAGATACGCAGTATTTT
CDR3 protein: CASRTGRVTDTQYF

J gene: TRBJ2-6
V gene: TRBV19
D gene: NA
clone size: NA
CDR3 DNA: TGTGCCACCCGATCAGTAAGCTCTGGGGCCAACGTCCTGACTTTC
CDR3 protein: CATRSVSSGANVLTF

J gene: TRBJ2-1
V gene: TRBV9
D gene: NA
clone size: NA
CDR3 DNA: TGTGCCAGCAGCGTAAGTGCCAGGGGCTCCTACAATGAGCAGTTCTTC
CDR3 protein: CASSVSARGSYNEQFF

J gene: TRBJ2-3
V gene: TRBV30
D gene: TRBD2
clone size: NA
CDR3 DNA: TGTGCCTGGAGTGGACTAGCGGGGGAGTTCATCACAGATACGCAGTATTTT
CDR3 protein: CAWSGLAGEFITDTQYF

J gene: TRBJ2-2
V gene: TRBV9
D gene: TRBD2
clone size: NA
CDR3 DNA: TGTGCCAGCAGCCCGGGGGGGGCTAGCGGGGGAGACACCGGGGAGCTGTTTTTT
CDR3 protein: CASSPGGASGGDTGELFF

J gene: TRBJ2-1
V gene: TRBV11-2
D gene: TRBD2
clone size: NA
CDR3 DNA: TGTGCCAGCAGTTTCTCGGGACTAGCGGGTAATGAGCAGTTCTTC
CDR3 protein: CASSFSGLAGNEQFF

J gene: TRBJ2-4
V gene: TRBV19
D gene: TRBD1
clone size: once
CDR3 DNA: TGTGCCAGTAGTAAAGCCACCGGACAGGGCGGGACGGCCAAAAACATTCAGTACTTC
CDR3 protein: CASSKATGQGGTAKNIQYF

J gene: TRBJ2-1
V gene: TRBV5-6
D gene: NA
clone size: NA
CDR3 DNA: TGTGCCAGCAGCTTGGTACGGGATCCCTACAATGAGCAGTTCTTC
CDR3 protein: CASSLVRDPYNEQFF

J gene: TRBJ2-7
V gene: TRBV5-8
D gene: NA
clone size: once
CDR3 DNA: TGTGCCAGCAGCAAAGTAGCCGGGAAAACCTACGAGCAGTACTTC
CDR3 protein: CASSKVAGKTYEQYF

J gene: TRBJ1-1
V gene: TRBV5-4
D gene: NA
clone size: NA
CDR3 DNA: TGTGCCAGCAGCCCCCGAGGGATCAACACTGAAGCTTTCTTT
CDR3 protein: CASSPRGINTEAFF

J gene: TRBJ2-1
V gene: TRBV7-9
D gene: TRBD2
clone size: NA
CDR3 DNA: TGTGCCAGCAGCTTAGATTTGGTCGGGGGGGCCTTCTACAATGAGCAGTTCTTC
CDR3 protein: CASSLDLVGGAFYNEQFF

J gene: TRBJ2-5
V gene: TRBV2
D gene: TRBD2
clone size: few
CDR3 DNA: TGTGCCAGCGGACGAAAGGGACTAATGCAAGAGACCCAGTACTTC
CDR3 protein: CASGRKGLMQETQYF

J gene: TRBJ1-5
V gene: TRBV19
D gene: NA
clone size: once
CDR3 DNA: TGTGCCAGTAGACCCAAGTGGAGTACCCGGCTACAGCCCCAGCATTTT
CDR3 protein: CASRPKWSTRLQPQHF

J gene: TRBJ2-7
V gene: TRBV3-1/TRBV3-2
D gene: TRBD1
clone size: once
CDR3 DNA: TGTGCCAGCAGCCATACCGGACAGGGGCGATACTACGAGCAGTACTTC
CDR3 protein: CASSHTGQGRYYEQYF

J gene: TRBJ2-4
V gene: TRBV6-6
D gene: NA
clone size: NA
CDR3 DNA: TGTGCCAGCAGTTACACGGTAGCCAAAAACATTCAGTACTTC
CDR3 protein: CASSYTVAKNIQYF

J gene: TRBJ2-7
V gene: TRBV28
D gene: NA
clone size: NA
CDR3 DNA: TGTGCCAGTAGCAAGGGGGTTACGGTAGGTTCCGAGCAGTACTTC
CDR3 protein: CASSKGVTVGSEQYF

J gene: TRBJ1-5
V gene: TRBV4-1
D gene: TRBD1
clone size: NA
CDR3 DNA: TGCGCCAGCAGCCAATATACAGGGGGCAATCAGCCCCAGCATTTT
CDR3 protein: CASSQYTGGNQPQHF

J gene: TRBJ1-3
V gene: TRBV5-1
D gene: NA
clone size: NA
CDR3 DNA: TGCGCCAGCATGCGACAGGTTAAATCTGGAAACACCATATATTTT
CDR3 protein: CASMRQVKSGNTIYF

J gene: TRBJ1-2
V gene: TRBV19
D gene: TRBD1
clone size: NA
CDR3 DNA: TGTGCCAGTAGTATGCACCCGGGACAGGGATCAGGGGGCTACACCTTC
CDR3 protein: CASSMHPGQGSGGYTF

J gene: TRBJ2-5
V gene: TRBV28
D gene: TRBD1
clone size: NA
CDR3 DNA: TGTGCCAGCAGGTCAGGGGGCAGTGAGCAAGAGACCCAGTACTTC
CDR3 protein: CASRSGGSEQETQYF

J gene: TRBJ2-2
V gene: TRBV5-1
D gene: NA
clone size: few
CDR3 DNA: TGCGCCAGCAGCTTGGGGCATCAGTCCACCGGGGAGCTGTTTTTT
CDR3 protein: CASSLGHQSTGELFF

J gene: TRBJ1-2
V gene: TRBV20-1
D gene: TRBD1
clone size: NA
CDR3 DNA: TGCAGTGCTCGTGGACAGGGCAACTATGGCTACACCTTC
CDR3 protein: CSARGQGNYGYTF

J gene: TRBJ1-2
V gene: TRBV2
D gene: NA
clone size: NA
CDR3 DNA: TGTGCCAGCAGGGCCTCGACAGACCTCTATGGCTACACCTTC
CDR3 protein: CASRASTDLYGYTF

J gene: TRBJ1-1
V gene: TRBV19
D gene: NA
clone size: NA
CDR3 DNA: TGTGCCAGTAGTGTTCTTTGGGGCGCGACTGAAGCTTTCTTT
CDR3 protein: CASSVLWGATEAFF

J gene: TRBJ2-2
V gene: TRBV5-4
D gene: TRBD2
clone size: NA
CDR3 DNA: TGTGCCAGCAGCCCGGGAGGGGACACCGGGGAGCTGTTTTTT
CDR3 protein: CASSPGGDTGELFF

J gene: TRBJ1-3
V gene: TRBV5-6
D gene: TRBD1
clone size: NA
CDR3 DNA: TGTGCCAGCAGTTCTACAGGGGCTGGAAACACCATATATTTT
CDR3 protein: CASSSTGAGNTIYF

J gene: TRBJ2-7
V gene: TRBV7-2
D gene: NA
clone size: NA
CDR3 DNA: TGTGCCAGCAGCTTAGTCAGGACTTCCTACGAGCAGTACTTC
CDR3 protein: CASSLVRTSYEQYF

J gene: TRBJ2-7
V gene: TRBV2
D gene: NA
clone size: NA
CDR3 DNA: TGTGCCAGCGGACAAGGGTTCCAGTCATACGAGCAGTACTTC
CDR3 protein: CASGQGFQSYEQYF

J gene: TRBJ1-1
V gene: TRBV6-5
D gene: TRBD1
clone size: few
CDR3 DNA: TGTGCCAGCAGTCGACGGACAGGGGGCGCTGAAGCTTTCTTT
CDR3 protein: CASSRRTGGAEAFF